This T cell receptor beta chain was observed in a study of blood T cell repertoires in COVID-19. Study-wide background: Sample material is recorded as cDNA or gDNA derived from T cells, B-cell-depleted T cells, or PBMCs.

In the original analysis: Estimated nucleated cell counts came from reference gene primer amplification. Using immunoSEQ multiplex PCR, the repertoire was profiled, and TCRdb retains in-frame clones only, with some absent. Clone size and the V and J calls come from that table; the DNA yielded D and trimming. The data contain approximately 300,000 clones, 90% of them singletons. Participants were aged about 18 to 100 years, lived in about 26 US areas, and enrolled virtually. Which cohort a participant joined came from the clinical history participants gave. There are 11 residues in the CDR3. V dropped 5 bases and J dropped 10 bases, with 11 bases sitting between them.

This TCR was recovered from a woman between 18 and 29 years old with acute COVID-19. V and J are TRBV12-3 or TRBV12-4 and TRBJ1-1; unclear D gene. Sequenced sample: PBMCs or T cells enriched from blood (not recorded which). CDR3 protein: CASSPGVGAFF. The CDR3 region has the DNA TGTGCCAGCAGTCCCGGGGTCGGAGCTTTCTTT.